Following are 10 T cell receptor beta chains from one sample sequenced in a study of shared clonotypes between healthy human individuals. Using immunoSEQ multiplex PCR, the repertoire was profiled, and TCRdb retains in-frame clones only, with some absent. The sample has about 480,000 clones; almost 80% are singletons. What was sequenced was PBMCs. The receptor set was obtained from a middle-aged woman in good health. Some clones in this sample may be carry-over from other donors' samples.

This chain links TRBV4-2 with TRBJ1-2; 12 nucleotides match TRBD1. V was clipped by 0 bases and J by 8 bases; unmatched bases: 13. This CDR3 has 18 amino acids. Germline-derived CDR1 and CDR2 are LGHNA and YNFKEQ. CDR3 sequence reads: CASSQDTPGGQGARGYTF. CDR3 coding DNA: TGTGCCAGCAGCCAAGATACCCCAGGGGGACAGGGGGCGCGGGGCTACACCTTC.

The V call is TRBV10-3, the J call TRBJ1-4, with TRBD1 matching over 8 bases. With V trimmed by 8 bases and J by 0 bases, 11 bases remained unmatched. Germline CDR1 is ENHRY and CDR2 is SYGVKD. The CDR3 is 17 residues long. The CDR3, as DNA: TGTGCCATCGGAGGACAGGGACTAGGTGCAACTAATGAAAAACTGTTTTTT. Amino acid sequence: CAIGGQGLGATNEKLFF.

The J gene is TRBJ1-2, the V gene TRBV28; the match to TRBD1 covers 9 bases. Germline loops: CDR1 MDHEN, CDR2 SYDVKM. The CDR3 contains 15 residues. The trim removed 3 bases at V and 2 bases at J, leaving 4 bases unmatched. The CDR3 DNA sequence: TGTGCCAGCAGTTTTGGGGACAGGGAAAACTATGGCTACACCTTC. Encoded protein: CASSFGDRENYGYTF.

The count of this clone is one. One end of the junction varies from germline; a read error may be responsible. The sample has other DNA sequences that encode this CDR3 too. The rearrangement joins TRBV11-2 to TRBJ1-2, with D tentatively TRBD1 (5 bases). Germline loops: CDR1 SGHAT, CDR2 FQNNGV. This CDR3 has 14 residues. CDR3 protein: CASSLEQGDYGYTF. DNA of the CDR3: TGCGCCAGCAGCTTAGAGCAGGGTGACTATGGCTACACCTTC.

The genes are TRBV28 and TRBJ2-5; 9 bases are shared with TRBD2. CDR1 and CDR2 (germline): MDHEN, SYDVKM. The J segment lost 2 bases and the V segment lost 3 bases, leaving 4 bases of the junction unmatched. The CDR3 totals 15 residues. The CDR3 nucleotides are TGTGCCAGCAGTTTTGCGGGAGGGGGACAAGAGACCCAGTACTTC. Translation gives CASSFAGGGQETQYF. The full variable domain, rest sourced from reference TRBV28 and TRBJ2-5, is DVKVTQSSRYLVKRTGEKVFLECVQDMDHENMFWYRQDPGLGLRLIYFSYDVKMKEKGDIPEGYSVSREKKERFSLILESASTNQTSMYLCASSFAGGGQETQYFGPGTRLLVL.

This chain uses TRBV7-5 with TRBJ2-5; TRBD2 was called by the table and not checked on the DNA. TRBV7-5 is designated a pseudogene. The CDR3 is made up of 14 amino acids. The CDR3 region is CARSLHPSRETQYF. CDR3 sequence (DNA): TGTGCCAGAAGCTTACACCCCTCGCGTGAGACCCAGTACTTC.

This chain links TRBV1 with TRBJ1-5; TRBD1 was called by the table and not checked on the DNA. TRBV1 is a documented pseudogene. The CDR3 sequence is 16 residues long. For the CDR3, the DNA is TGCACCAGCAGTAAAGAACAGGGGGTTAGCAATCAGCCCCAGCATTTT. Encoded protein: CTSSKEQGVSNQPQHF.

The rearrangement uses TRBV5-8 and TRBJ2-7; D is undetermined. Germline loops: CDR1 SGHTS, CDR2 YDEGEE. The length of the CDR3 is 12 residues. The ends were cut back, 0 bases at V and 6 bases at J, with 7 bases in the middle. Written as DNA, the CDR3 is TGTGCCAGCAGCTTGGCCACCAGCGAGCAGTACTTC. This codes for CASSLATSEQYF.

The CDR3 region has the DNA TGTGCCAGCCAAGGAGAGACCCAGTACTTC. Translation: CASQGETQYF. V is TRBV7-9 and J is TRBJ2-5; D is unresolved. The germline V gene has CDR1 SEHNR and CDR2 FQNEAQ (reference sequence). There are 10 residues in the CDR3. Trimming shortened V by 8 bases and J by 4 bases, and 5 bases separated the two germline ends.

V and J are TRBV18 and TRBJ1-1; tentatively, D is TRBD1 (6 bases). The CDR3 runs to 14 residues. Germline CDR1 KGHSH, CDR2 LQKENI. Between the trimmed V and J ends, which lost 5 bases and 3 bases, there was a span of 13 bases. CDR3 region: CASSSSGAHTEAFF. The CDR3 DNA reads as TGTGCCAGCTCATCATCGGGGGCCCACACTGAAGCTTTCTTT.